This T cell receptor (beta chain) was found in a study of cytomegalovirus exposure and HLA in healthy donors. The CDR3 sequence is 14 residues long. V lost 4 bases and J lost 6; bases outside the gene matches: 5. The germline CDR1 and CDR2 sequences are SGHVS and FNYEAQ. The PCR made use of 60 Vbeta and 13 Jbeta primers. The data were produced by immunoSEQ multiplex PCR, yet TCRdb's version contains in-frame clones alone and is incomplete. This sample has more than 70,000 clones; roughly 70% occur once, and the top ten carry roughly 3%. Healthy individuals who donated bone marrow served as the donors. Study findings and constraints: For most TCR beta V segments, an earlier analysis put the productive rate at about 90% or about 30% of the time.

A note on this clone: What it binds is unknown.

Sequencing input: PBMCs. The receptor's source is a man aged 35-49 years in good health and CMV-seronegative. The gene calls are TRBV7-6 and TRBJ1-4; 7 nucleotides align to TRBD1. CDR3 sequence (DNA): TGTGCCAGCAGCTACGGGACAGCGCATGAAAAACTGTTTTTT. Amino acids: CASSYGTAHEKLFF.